The rows below give T cell receptor beta chains drawn from one sample of a study of cytomegalovirus exposure and HLA in healthy donors. Repertoires were generated with immunoSEQ multiplex PCR, while TCRdb's copy carries only in-frame clones and drops some. Of some 150,000 clones listed, approximately 86% were seen once; the top ten hold 7.5% to 10%. The specimen was PBMCs. These receptor sequences come from a woman aged 18-29 years in good health and CMV-seropositive. CDR3s include the opening cysteine and the closing phenylalanine or tryptophan. The D gene is left open where the match is weak. Size values are once, few and many counts, or a class for expanded clones, and some rows have none.

abundance	v_gene	d_gene	j_gene	CDR3aa	CDR3nt
.	TRBV10-3	.	TRBJ2-5	CAISPGQEETQYF	TGTGCCATCAGCCCGGGTCAAGAAGAGACCCAGTACTTC
.	TRBV9	TRBD2	TRBJ2-2	CASSVEPSGNTGELFF	TGTGCCAGCAGCGTAGAACCTAGCGGTAACACCGGGGAGCTGTTTTTT
many	TRBV11-2	.	TRBJ2-5	CASSLLAGQETQYF	TGTGCCAGCAGCTTATTGGCGGGGCAAGAGACCCAGTACTTC
.	TRBV15	TRBD2	TRBJ2-7	CATSLGGTYEQYF	TGTGCCACCAGCCTCGGGGGGACCTACGAGCAGTACTTC
.	TRBV14	.	TRBJ2-1	CASSQVIGSSYNEQFF	TGTGCCAGCAGCCAAGTTATCGGGAGCTCCTACAATGAGCAGTTCTTC
.	TRBV7-3	.	TRBJ1-1	CASSQGGTNEAFF	TGTGCCAGCAGCCAAGGCGGGACGAATGAAGCTTTCTTT
.	TRBV6-6	.	TRBJ1-4	CASSPYEKLFF	TGTGCCAGCAGCCCCTACGAAAAACTGTTTTTT
.	TRBV4-2	TRBD1	TRBJ1-5	CASSQERTGGLQPQHF	TGTGCCAGCAGCCAAGAGAGGACAGGGGGCCTTCAGCCCCAGCATTTT
.	TRBV5-6	.	TRBJ2-5	CASSPFSETQYF	TGTGCCAGCAGCCCGTTCTCCGAGACCCAGTACTTC
.	TRBV30	.	TRBJ1-1	CAWLRAGEWNTEAFF	TGTGCCTGGCTTAGGGCAGGGGAATGGAACACTGAAGCTTTCTTT
.	TRBV28	TRBD2	TRBJ2-7	CASSSRTSGGNEQYF	TGTGCCAGCAGTTCAAGGACTAGCGGGGGGAACGAGCAGTACTTC
.	TRBV5-4	.	TRBJ1-5	CASSPSRQHLYSNQPQHF	TGTGCCAGCAGCCCCTCCCGACAGCACCTTTATAGCAATCAGCCCCAGCATTTT
.	TRBV28	.	TRBJ1-5	CASSIQGATSNQPQHF	TGTGCCAGCAGCATACAGGGAGCGACTAGCAATCAGCCCCAGCATTTT
.	TRBV6-5	TRBD1	TRBJ2-7	CASTPRGTGFYEQYF	TGTGCCAGCACCCCTCGCGGGACAGGGTTCTACGAGCAGTACTTC
.	TRBV9	TRBD2	TRBJ2-1	CASSVFGLALNEQFF	TGTGCCAGCAGCGTATTCGGACTAGCGCTGAATGAGCAGTTCTTC
.	TRBV6-1	.	TRBJ1-2	CASSLLDEGGGYTF	TGTGCCAGCAGTCTACTCGACGAGGGAGGAGGCTACACCTTC
.	TRBV5-1	.	TRBJ1-5	CASSLGAGYSNQPQHF	TGCGCCAGCAGCTTGGGAGCGGGTTATAGCAATCAGCCCCAGCATTTT
.	TRBV30	.	TRBJ1-1	CAWLALRTAGTEAFF	TGTGCCTGGCTCGCCCTCCGGACAGCAGGGACTGAAGCTTTCTTT
.	TRBV18	.	TRBJ1-1	CASSPPRMARAFF	TGTGCCAGCTCACCACCGAGAATGGCGAGGGCTTTCTTT
.	TRBV6-1	.	TRBJ1-1	CATIPGVMNTEAFF	TGTGCCACCATTCCGGGGGTCATGAACACTGAAGCTTTCTTT
.	TRBV9	TRBD2	TRBJ2-1	CASSVALASGLSYNEQFF	TGTGCCAGCAGCGTAGCTTTGGCTAGCGGGCTTTCCTACAATGAGCAGTTCTTC
.	TRBV5-4	.	TRBJ2-7	CASSLARQGGYEQYF	TGTGCCAGCAGCTTGGCTCGGCAGGGGGGCTACGAGCAGTACTTC
.	TRBV5-1	TRBD2	TRBJ2-7	CASSWTSRGGEQYF	TGCGCCAGCAGCTGGACTAGCCGGGGGGGCGAGCAGTACTTC
.	TRBV10-3	.	TRBJ2-7	CAISEGGDEQYF	TGTGCCATCAGTGAAGGGGGGGACGAGCAGTACTTC
.	TRBV7-9	.	TRBJ2-1	CASSLARTHNEQFF	TGTGCCAGCAGCTTAGCGCGTACCCACAATGAGCAGTTCTTC
.	TRBV6-1	TRBD2	TRBJ2-5	CASSELSSGRRETQYF	TGTGCCAGCAGTGAGTTGTCTAGCGGGAGGCGGGAGACCCAGTACTTC
.	TRBV5-6	.	TRBJ1-3	CASRVQGTGNTIYF	TGTGCCAGCAGAGTGCAGGGGACTGGAAACACCATATATTTT
.	TRBV5-6	TRBD2	TRBJ2-3	CASSSGLAGRADTQYF	TGTGCCAGCAGCAGCGGACTAGCGGGACGAGCAGATACGCAGTATTTT
.	TRBV5-4	TRBD1	TRBJ2-7	CASSLGQNHEQYF	TGTGCCAGCAGCCTGGGACAGAACCACGAGCAGTACTTC
.	TRBV27	.	TRBJ1-6	CASSLRPTGYNSPLHF	TGTGCCAGCAGTTTAAGGCCAACAGGCTATAATTCACCCCTCCACTTT
.	TRBV18	TRBD1	TRBJ2-7	CASSRGGQGSYEQYF	TGTGCCAGCTCACGGGGAGGACAGGGATCCTACGAGCAGTACTTC
.	TRBV9	.	TRBJ2-2	CASSVVSSALNTGELFF	TGTGCCAGCAGCGTAGTATCTAGCGCGCTGAACACCGGGGAGCTGTTTTTT
.	TRBV9	TRBD1	TRBJ1-5	CASSPGTGVQPQHF	TGTGCCAGCAGTCCCGGGACAGGGGTTCAGCCCCAGCATTTT
.	TRBV28	.	TRBJ1-1	CASSLPGHSNTEAFF	TGTGCCAGCAGTTTACCGGGACATTCGAACACTGAAGCTTTCTTT
.	TRBV9	TRBD1	TRBJ1-6	CASSVGQGISYNSPLHF	TGTGCCAGCAGCGTAGGACAGGGGATCTCCTATAATTCACCCCTCCACTTT
.	TRBV19	TRBD2	TRBJ2-3	CASRFGGAGADTQYF	TGTGCCAGTCGGTTCGGGGGGGCGGGGGCAGATACGCAGTATTTT
.	TRBV4-1	TRBD2	TRBJ2-4	CASSLPTTSGGSLAKNIQYF	TGCGCCAGCAGCCTCCCTACGACTAGCGGGGGATCCCTAGCCAAAAACATTCAGTACTTC
.	TRBV5-1	TRBD1	TRBJ1-2	CASSLEQGRNGYTF	TGCGCCAGCAGCTTGGAACAGGGGAGAAATGGCTACACCTTC
.	TRBV7-3	.	TRBJ2-1	CASSFLGEGPYNEQFF	TGTGCCAGCAGCTTCCTAGGGGAAGGCCCCTACAATGAGCAGTTCTTC
.	TRBV29-1	TRBD1	TRBJ2-5	CSVDGQGSATQYF	TGCAGCGTGGACGGACAGGGGAGCGCGACCCAGTACTTC
.	TRBV5-6	TRBD1	TRBJ2-1	CASSSRQGAYNEQFF	TGTGCCAGCAGCTCCAGACAGGGGGCCTACAATGAGCAGTTCTTC
few	TRBV19	TRBD2	TRBJ2-7	CASSIALADYEQYF	TGTGCCAGTAGTATCGCACTAGCGGACTACGAGCAGTACTTC
.	TRBV28	.	TRBJ2-7	CASSRLSSYEQYF	TGTGCCAGCAGTAGACTGAGCTCCTACGAGCAGTACTTC
.	TRBV28	.	TRBJ2-5	CASSLARQVRETQYF	TGTGCCAGCAGTTTAGCTCGACAGGTTCGTGAGACCCAGTACTTC
.	TRBV10-3	.	TRBJ1-2	CAISEQVNYGYTF	TGTGCCATCAGTGAACAGGTTAACTATGGCTACACCTTC
.	TRBV10-3	TRBD1	TRBJ1-2	CAITPGQGLYGYTF	TGTGCCATAACCCCGGGACAGGGCCTTTATGGCTACACCTTC
.	TRBV6-5	TRBD1	TRBJ2-7	CASSYSGQGGTYEQYF	TGTGCCAGCAGTTACTCGGGACAGGGTGGGACCTACGAGCAGTACTTC
.	TRBV2	TRBD2	TRBJ2-1	CASSLSAGGLEQFF	TGTGCCAGCAGTCTATCAGCGGGGGGGCTGGAGCAGTTCTTC
.	TRBV5-1	TRBD1	TRBJ2-1	CASSLGTGAYNEQFF	TGCGCCAGCAGCTTGGGGACAGGGGCCTACAATGAGCAGTTCTTC
.	TRBV6-6	TRBD1	TRBJ1-1	CASSPDRGANTEAFF	TGTGCCAGCAGCCCCGACAGGGGCGCGAACACTGAAGCTTTCTTT
.	TRBV4-2	.	TRBJ1-1	CASSQEGQGNTEAFF	TGTGCCAGCAGCCAAGAAGGGCAGGGAAACACTGAAGCTTTCTTT